The 2 T cell receptor beta chains reported below all come from one sample, sequenced in a study of T and B cells in COVID-19 patients. Blood genomic DNA input for TRB amplification was 250-500 ng. TRB rearrangements were amplified by multiplex PCR with BIOMED2 TRB-A/B primers. MiXCR, applied by TCRdb to the multiplex PCR reads, yields one record per CDR3 protein. The table lists about 4,600 distinct CDR3 sequences, 28% of them singletons, with approximately 37% in the top ten. The specimen was blood. These receptors originate from a human donor with active COVID-19.

This clonotype is deemed medium-sized. This chain connects TRBV6-5 to TRBJ1-5; TRBD1 agrees at 9 bases. From germline, CDR1 is MNHEY and CDR2 SVGAGI. CDR3 length: 14 residues. Trimming at V came to 6 bases and at J to 4 bases, leaving 4 bases not matched to a gene. The CDR3 here is CASSEGTGNQPQHF. CDR3 DNA: TGTGCCAGCAGCGAGGGGACAGGGAATCAGCCCCAGCATTTT.

As concerns this clonotype: It may be a read error: a sequence one base away is much more abundant. This chain links TRBV6-1 with TRBJ2-7; no firm D call. This CDR3 is 13 amino acids long. V was trimmed by 6 bases and J by 0 bases, leaving 9 bases between them. CDR1 and CDR2 from the germline V gene are MNHNS and SASEGT. The CDR3 region has the DNA TGTGCCAGCAGCCCATTATCCTCCTACGAGCAGTACTTC. The encoded protein is CASSPLSSYEQYF.